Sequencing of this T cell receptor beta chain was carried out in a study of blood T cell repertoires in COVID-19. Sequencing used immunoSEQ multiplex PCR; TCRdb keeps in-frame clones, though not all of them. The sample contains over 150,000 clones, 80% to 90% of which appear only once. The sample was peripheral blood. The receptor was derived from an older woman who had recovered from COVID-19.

The CDR3 nucleotides are TGTGCCAGCAGCTTAGCCTACAGGGGAGAAGCTTTCTTT. Protein sequence: CASSLAYRGEAFF. The V gene is TRBV11-3, the J gene TRBJ1-1; 7 nucleotides align to TRBD1. This CDR3 is built from 13 residues. Germline assignment: CDR1 SGHNT and CDR2 YENEEA. J was trimmed by 8 bases and V by 1 base; bases with no gene match: 4. The full variable domain, its missing parts supplied by reference TRBV11-3 and TRBJ1-1, is EAGVVQSPRYKIIEKKQPVAFWCNPISGHNTLYWYLQNLGQGPELLIRYENEEAVDDSQLPKDRFSAERLKGVDSTLKIQPAELGDSAVYLCASSLAYRGEAFFGQGTRLTVV.